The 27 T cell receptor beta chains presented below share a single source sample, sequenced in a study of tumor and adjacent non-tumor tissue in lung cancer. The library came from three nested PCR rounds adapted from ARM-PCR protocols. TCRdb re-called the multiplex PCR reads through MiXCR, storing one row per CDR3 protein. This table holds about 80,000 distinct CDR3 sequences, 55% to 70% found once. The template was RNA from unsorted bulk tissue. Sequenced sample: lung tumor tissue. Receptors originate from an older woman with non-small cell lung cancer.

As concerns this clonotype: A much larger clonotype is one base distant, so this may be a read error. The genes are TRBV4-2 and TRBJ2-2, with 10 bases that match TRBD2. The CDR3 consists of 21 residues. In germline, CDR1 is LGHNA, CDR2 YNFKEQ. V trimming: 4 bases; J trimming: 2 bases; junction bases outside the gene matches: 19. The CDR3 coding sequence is TGTGCCAGCAGCCGAGGGCCCTCTCTTAGCGGGAGGCCCTTCAACACCGGGGAGCTGTTTTTT. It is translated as CASSRGPSLSGRPFNTGELFF.

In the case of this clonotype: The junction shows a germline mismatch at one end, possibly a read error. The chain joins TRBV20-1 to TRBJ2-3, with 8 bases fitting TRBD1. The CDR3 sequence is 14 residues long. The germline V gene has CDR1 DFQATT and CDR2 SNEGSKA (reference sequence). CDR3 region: CSAMGQASTYTQYF. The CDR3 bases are TGCAGTGCCATGGGACAGGCTAGCACATATACGCAGTATTTT.

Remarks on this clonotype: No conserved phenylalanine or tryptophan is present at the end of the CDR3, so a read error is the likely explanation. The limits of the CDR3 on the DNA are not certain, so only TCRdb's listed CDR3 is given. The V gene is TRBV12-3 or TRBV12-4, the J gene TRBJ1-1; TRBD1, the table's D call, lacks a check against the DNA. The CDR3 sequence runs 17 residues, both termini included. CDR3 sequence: CTSSSWDRSGANTETFL.

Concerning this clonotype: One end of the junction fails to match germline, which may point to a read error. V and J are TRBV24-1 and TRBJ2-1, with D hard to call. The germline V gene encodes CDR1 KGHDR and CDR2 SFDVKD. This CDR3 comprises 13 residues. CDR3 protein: CDTSGPSFDEQFF. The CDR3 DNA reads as TGTGACACCAGTGGCCCCTCTTTCGATGAGCAGTTCTTC.

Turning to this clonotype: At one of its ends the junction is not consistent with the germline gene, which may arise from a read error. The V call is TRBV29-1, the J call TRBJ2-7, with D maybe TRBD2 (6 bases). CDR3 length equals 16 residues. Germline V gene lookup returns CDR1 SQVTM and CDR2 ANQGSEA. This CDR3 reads CSVSKDGISGSYEQYF. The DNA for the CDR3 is TGCAGTGTCTCAAAAGATGGGATTAGCGGCTCCTACGAGCAGTACTTT.

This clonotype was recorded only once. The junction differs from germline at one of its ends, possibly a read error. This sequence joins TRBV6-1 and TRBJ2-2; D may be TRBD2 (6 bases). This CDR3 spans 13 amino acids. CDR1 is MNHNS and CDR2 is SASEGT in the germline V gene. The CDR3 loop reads CAIRTNEAGELLF. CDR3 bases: TGTGCCATAAGGACTAACGAGGCCGGGGAGCTGTTATTT.

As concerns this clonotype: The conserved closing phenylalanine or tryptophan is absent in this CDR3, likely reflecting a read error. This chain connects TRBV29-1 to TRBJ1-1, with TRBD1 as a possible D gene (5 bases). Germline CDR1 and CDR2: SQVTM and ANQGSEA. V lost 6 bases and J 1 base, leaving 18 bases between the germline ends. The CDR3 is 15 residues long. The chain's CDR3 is CSVHWGKLENTEAFY. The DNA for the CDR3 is TGCAGCGTCCACTGGGGCAAGTTAGAGAACACTGAAGCTTTCTAT.

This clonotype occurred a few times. CDR3 bases: TGTGCCAGCAGTTACTCGACGGGGTCAGATCAGCCCCAGCATTTT. This codes for CASSYSTGSDQPQHF. J is TRBJ1-5 and V is TRBV6-5; D call uncertain. This CDR3 contains 15 residues. Trimming took 0 bases from V and 5 from J, leaving 11 bases between them. CDR1 and CDR2 (germline): MNHEY, SVGAGI.

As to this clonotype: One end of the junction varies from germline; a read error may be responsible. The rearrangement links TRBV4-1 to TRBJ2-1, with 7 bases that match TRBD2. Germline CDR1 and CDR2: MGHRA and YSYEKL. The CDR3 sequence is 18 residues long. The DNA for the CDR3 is TGCGTCAGCAGCCAAGTTCTAGAGCTAGCGGCGACTCACAATGAGCAGTTCTTC. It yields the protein CVSSQVLELAATHNEQFF.

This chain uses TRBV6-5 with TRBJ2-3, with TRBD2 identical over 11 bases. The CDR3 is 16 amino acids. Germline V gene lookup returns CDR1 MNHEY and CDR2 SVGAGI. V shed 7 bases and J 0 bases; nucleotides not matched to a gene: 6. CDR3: CASMSTSGTSTDTQYF. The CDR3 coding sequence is TGTGCCAGCATGTCGACTAGCGGGACCAGCACAGATACGCAGTATTTT.

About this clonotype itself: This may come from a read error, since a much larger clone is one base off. CDR3 sequence reads: CASSLALSGTNVLTF. The CDR3 DNA follows: TGTGCCAGCAGCTTAGCGCTCTCTGGGACCAACGTCCTGACTTTC. The V call is TRBV11-2, the J call TRBJ2-6; D not certain. The CDR3 length is 15 residues. Germline values: CDR1 SGHAT, CDR2 FQNNGV. Full variable domain (outside the CDR3, taken from reference TRBV11-2 and TRBJ2-6): EAGVAQSPRYKIIEKRQSVAFWCNPISGHATLYWYQQILGQGPKLLIQFQNNGVVDDSQLPKDRFSAERLKGVDSTLKIQPAKLEDSAVYLCASSLALSGTNVLTFGAGSRLTVL.

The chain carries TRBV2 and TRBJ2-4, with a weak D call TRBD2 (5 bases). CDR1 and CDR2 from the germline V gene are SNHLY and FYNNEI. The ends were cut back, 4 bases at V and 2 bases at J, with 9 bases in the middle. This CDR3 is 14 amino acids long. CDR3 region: CASSGAGSKNIQYF. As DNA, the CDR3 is TGTGCCAGCAGTGGCGCGGGCTCCAAAAACATTCAGTACTTC.

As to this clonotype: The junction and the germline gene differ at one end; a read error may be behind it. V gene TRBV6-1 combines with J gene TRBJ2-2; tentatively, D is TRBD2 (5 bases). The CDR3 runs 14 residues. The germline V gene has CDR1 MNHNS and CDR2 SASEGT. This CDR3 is CASSEGRNTGELLF. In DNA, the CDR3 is TGTGCCAGCAGCGAAGGGCGGAACACCGGGGAGCTGCTTTTT.

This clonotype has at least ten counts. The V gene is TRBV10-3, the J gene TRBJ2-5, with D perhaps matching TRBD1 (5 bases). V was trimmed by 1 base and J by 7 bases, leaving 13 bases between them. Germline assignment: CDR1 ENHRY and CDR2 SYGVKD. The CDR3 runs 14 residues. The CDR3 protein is CAISELLEQATQYF. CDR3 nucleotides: TGTGCCATCAGTGAGTTGCTTGAACAGGCGACCCAGTACTTC.

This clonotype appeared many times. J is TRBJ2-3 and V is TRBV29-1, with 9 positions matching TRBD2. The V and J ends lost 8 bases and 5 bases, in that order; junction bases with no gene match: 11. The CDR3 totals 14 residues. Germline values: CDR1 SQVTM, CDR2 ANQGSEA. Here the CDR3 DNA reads TGCAGCTCCTCCGGCGGGAGGGCGGAAGATACGCAGTATTTT. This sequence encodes CSSSGGRAEDTQYF.

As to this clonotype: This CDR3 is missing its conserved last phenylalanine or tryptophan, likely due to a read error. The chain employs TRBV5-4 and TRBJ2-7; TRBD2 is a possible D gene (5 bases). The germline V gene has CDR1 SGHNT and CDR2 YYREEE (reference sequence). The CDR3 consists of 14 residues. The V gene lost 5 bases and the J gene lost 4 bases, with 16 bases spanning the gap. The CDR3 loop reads CASRQRERLYEQYY. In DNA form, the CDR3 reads TGTGCCAGCAGACAAAGGGAAAGACTATACGAGCAGTACTAC.

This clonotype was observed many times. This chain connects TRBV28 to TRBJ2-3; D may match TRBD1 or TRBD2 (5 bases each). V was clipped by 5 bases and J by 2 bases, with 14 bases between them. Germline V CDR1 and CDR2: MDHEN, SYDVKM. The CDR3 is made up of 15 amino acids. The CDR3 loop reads CASSPSWGSTDTQYF. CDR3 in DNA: TGTGCCAGCAGTCCATCATGGGGGTCCACAGATACGCAGTATTTT.

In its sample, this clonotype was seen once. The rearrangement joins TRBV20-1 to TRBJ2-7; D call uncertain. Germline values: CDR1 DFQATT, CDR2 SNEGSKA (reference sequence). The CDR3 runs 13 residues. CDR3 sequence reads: CTAPPQSPYEQYF. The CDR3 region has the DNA TGCACTGCGCCACCGCAGAGCCCCTACGAGCAGTACTTC.

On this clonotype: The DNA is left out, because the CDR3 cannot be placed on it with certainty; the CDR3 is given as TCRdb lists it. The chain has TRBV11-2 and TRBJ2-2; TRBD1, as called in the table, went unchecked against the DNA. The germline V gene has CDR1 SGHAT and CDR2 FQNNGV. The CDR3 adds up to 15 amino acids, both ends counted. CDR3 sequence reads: CASSLWAGGIGELYF.

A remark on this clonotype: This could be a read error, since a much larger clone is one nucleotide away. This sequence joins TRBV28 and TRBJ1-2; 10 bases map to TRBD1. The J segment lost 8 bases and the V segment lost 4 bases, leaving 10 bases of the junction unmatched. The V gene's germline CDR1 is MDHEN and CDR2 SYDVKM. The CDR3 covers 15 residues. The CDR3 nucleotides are TGTGCCAGCAGTTCGACCCCGGGACAGGGGATCGGCTACACCTTC. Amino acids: CASSSTPGQGIGYTF.

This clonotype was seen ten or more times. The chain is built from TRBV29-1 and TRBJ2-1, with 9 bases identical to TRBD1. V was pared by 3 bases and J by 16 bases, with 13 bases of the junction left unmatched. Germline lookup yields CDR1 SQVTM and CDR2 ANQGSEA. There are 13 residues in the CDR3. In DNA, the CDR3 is TGCAGCGTTGAGGGGTTAGGTGGGACAGGGTTATTCTTC. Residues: CSVEGLGGTGLFF.

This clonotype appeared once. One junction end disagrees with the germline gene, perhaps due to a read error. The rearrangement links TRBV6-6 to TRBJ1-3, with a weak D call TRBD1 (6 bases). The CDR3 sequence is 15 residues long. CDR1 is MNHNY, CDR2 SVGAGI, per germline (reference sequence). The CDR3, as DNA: TGTGCCAGCGGTTCACAGGGCCAACTTGGAAACATCATATATTTT. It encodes CASGSQGQLGNIIYF.

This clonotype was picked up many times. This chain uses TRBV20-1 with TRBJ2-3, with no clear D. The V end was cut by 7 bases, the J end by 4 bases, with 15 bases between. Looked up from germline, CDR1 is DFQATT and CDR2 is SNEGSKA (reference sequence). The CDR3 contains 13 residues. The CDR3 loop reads CSGTLGGADTQYF. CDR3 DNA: TGCAGTGGGACCCTAGGTGGAGCAGATACGCAGTATTTT.

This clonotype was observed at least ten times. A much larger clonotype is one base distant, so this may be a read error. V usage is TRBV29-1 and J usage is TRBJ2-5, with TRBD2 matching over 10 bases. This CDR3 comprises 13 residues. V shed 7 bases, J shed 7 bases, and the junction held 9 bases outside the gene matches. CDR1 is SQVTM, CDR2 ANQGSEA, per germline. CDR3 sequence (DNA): TGCAGCGCCATAGCGGGGGGCGGCGGGACCCAGTACTTC. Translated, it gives CSAIAGGGGTQYF.

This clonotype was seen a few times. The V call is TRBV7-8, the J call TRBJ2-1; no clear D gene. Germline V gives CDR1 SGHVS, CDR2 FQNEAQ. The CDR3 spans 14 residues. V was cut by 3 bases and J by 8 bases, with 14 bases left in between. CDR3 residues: CASSLDGPLYEQFF. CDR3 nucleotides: TGTGCCAGCAGCTTGGATGGGCCTTTGTATGAGCAGTTCTTC. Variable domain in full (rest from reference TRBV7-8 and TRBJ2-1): GAGVSQSPRYKVAKRGQDVALRCDPISGHVSLFWYQQALGQGPEFLTYFQNEAQLDKSGLPSDRFFAERPEGSVSTLKIQRTQQEDSAVYLCASSLDGPLYEQFFGPGTRLTVL.

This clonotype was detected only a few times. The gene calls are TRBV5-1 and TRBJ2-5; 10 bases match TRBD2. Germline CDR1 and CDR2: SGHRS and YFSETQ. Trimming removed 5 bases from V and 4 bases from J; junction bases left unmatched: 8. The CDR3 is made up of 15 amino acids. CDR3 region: CASSPHSGRTETQYF. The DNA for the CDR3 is TGCGCCAGCAGTCCCCATAGCGGGAGGACAGAGACCCAGTACTTC.

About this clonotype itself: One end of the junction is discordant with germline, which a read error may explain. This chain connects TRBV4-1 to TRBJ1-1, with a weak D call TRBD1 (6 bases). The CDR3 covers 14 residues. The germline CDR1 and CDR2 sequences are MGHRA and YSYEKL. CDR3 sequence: CTSSESFQGHEAFF. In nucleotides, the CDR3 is TGTACCAGCAGCGAGAGCTTTCAGGGACATGAAGCTTTCTTT.